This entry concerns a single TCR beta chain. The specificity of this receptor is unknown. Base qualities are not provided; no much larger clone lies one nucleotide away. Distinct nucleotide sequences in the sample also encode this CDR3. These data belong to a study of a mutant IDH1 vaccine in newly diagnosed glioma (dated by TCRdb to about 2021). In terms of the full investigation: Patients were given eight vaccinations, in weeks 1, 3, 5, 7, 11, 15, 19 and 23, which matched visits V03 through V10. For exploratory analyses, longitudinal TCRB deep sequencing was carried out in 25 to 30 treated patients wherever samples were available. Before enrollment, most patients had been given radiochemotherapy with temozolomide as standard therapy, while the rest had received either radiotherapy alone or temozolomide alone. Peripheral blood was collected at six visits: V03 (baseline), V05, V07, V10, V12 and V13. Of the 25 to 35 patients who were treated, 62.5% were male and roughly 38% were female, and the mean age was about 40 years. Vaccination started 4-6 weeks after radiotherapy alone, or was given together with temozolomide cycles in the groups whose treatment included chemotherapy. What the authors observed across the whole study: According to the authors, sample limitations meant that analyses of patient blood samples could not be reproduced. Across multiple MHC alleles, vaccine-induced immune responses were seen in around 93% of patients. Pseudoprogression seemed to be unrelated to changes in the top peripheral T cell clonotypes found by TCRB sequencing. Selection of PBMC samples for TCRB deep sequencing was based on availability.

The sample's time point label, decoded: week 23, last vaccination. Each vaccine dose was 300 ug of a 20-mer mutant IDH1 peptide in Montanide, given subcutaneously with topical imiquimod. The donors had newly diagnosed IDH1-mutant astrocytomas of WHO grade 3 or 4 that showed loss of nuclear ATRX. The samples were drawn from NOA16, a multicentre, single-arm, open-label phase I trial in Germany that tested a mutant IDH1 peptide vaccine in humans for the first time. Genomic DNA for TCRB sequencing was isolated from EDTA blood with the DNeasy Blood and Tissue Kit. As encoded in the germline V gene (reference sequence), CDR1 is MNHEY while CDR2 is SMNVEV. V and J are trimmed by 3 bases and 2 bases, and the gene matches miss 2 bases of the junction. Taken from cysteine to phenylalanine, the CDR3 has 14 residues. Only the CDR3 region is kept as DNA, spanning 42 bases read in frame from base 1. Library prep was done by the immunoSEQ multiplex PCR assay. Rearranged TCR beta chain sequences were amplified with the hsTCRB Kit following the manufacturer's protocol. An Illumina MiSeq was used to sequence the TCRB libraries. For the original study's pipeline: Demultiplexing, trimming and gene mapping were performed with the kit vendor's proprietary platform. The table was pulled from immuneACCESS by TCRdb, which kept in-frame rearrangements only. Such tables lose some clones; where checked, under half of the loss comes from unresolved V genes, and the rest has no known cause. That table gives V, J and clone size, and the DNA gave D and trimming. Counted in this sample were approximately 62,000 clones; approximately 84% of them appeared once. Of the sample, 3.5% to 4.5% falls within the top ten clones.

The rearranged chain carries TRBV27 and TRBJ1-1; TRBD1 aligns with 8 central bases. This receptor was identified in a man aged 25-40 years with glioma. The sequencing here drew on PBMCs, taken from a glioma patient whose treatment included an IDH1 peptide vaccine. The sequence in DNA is TGTGCCAGCAGTTTCGGACAGGGAAACACTGAAGCTTTCTTT. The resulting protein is CASSFGQGNTEAFF.